The entry below describes one T cell receptor beta chain. Its antigen is still unknown. Both 60 Vbeta primers and 13 Jbeta primers went into the PCR. Sequencing used immunoSEQ multiplex PCR; TCRdb keeps in-frame clones, though not all of them. This table has under 250,000 clones, 70% to 85% appearing once. This entry is derived from a study of cytomegalovirus exposure and HLA in healthy donors. Overall study findings and caveats: Later analysis placed DRB1 highest and HLA-C lowest in TCR association rates, which differed by HLA locus. Some V segments, TRBV6-2 and TRBV6-3 among them, were indistinguishable and were therefore excluded. Serostatus for CMV was the only available immune exposure information.

The CDR3 loop spans 16 amino acids. Germline lookup yields CDR1 MNHEY and CDR2 SVGAGI. V dropped 4 bases and J dropped 7; count of bases not matched to a gene: 12. V gene TRBV6-5 combines with J gene TRBJ2-1; 8 bases fit TRBD2. The sample consisted of PBMCs. The TCR was taken from a male donor in good health and CMV-seronegative. The CDR3 bases are TGTGCCAGCAGTTTCCTCTCCGTCGGGAGGGGGAATGAGCAGTTCTTC. It is translated as CASSFLSVGRGNEQFF.